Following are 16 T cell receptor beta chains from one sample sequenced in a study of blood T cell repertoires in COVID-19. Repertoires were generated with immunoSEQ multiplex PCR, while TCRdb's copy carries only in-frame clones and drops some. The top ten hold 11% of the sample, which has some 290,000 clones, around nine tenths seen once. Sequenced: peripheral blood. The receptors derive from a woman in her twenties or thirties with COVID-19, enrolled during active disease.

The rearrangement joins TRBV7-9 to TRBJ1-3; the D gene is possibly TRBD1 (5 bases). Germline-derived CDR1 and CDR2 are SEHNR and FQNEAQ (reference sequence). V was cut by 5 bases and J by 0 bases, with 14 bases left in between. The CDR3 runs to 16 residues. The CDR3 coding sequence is TGTGCCAGCAGCCCCAGTCGGGGGAGCTCTGGAAACACCATATATTTT. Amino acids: CASSPSRGSSGNTIYF.

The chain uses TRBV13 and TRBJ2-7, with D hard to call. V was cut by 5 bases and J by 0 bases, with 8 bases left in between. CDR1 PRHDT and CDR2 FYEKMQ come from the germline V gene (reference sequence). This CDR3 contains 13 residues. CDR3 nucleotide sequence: TGTGCCAGCAGCACTACTTCCTCCTACGAGCAGTACTTC. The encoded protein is CASSTTSSYEQYF.

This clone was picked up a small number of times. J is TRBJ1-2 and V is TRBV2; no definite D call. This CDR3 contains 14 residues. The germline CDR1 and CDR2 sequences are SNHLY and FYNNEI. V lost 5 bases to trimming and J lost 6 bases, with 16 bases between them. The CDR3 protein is CASSFLPNVDGYTF. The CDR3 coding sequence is TGTGCCAGCAGTTTCTTACCGAATGTAGATGGCTACACCTTC.

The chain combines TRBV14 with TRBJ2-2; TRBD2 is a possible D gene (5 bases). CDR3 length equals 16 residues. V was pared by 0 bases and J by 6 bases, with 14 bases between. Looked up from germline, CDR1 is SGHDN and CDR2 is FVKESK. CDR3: CASSQESSWRAGELFF. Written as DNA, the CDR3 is TGTGCCAGCAGCCAAGAAAGTTCGTGGCGGGCCGGGGAGCTGTTTTTT.

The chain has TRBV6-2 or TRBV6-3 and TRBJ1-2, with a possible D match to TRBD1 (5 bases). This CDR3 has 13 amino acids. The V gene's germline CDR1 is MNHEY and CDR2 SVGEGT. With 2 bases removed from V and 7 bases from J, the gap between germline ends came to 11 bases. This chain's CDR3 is CASSYRGHSGYTF. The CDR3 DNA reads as TGTGCCAGCAGTTACCGCGGACATTCTGGCTACACCTTC.

DNA for the CDR3: TGCGCCAGCAGCCAGGGGACAGGGAAAGAACGCTACACCTTC. This gives the protein CASSQGTGKERYTF. This chain links TRBV4-1 with TRBJ1-2; 9 bases map to TRBD1. The CDR3 has 14 residues. With 3 bases clipped from V and 9 bases from J, the junction kept 8 bases outside the gene matches. Germline V gene sequence: CDR1 MGHRA, CDR2 YSYEKL.

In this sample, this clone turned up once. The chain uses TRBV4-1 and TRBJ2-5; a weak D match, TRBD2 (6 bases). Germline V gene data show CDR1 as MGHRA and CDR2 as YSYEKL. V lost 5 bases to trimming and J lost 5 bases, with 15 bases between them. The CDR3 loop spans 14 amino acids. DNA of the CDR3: TGCGCCAGCAGCGCATCGACTAGGGGCGAGACCCAGTACTTC. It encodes CASSASTRGETQYF.

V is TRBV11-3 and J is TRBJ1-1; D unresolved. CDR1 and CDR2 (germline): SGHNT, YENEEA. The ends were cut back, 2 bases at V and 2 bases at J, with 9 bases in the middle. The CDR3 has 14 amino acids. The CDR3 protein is CASSLRSGNTEAFF. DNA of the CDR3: TGTGCCAGCAGCTTAAGGTCGGGTAACACTGAAGCTTTCTTT.

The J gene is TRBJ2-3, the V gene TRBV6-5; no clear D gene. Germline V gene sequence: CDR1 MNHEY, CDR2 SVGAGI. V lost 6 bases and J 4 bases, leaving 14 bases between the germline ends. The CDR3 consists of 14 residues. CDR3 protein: CASRDHTHADTQYF. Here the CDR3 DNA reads TGTGCCAGCAGAGATCATACTCACGCAGATACGCAGTATTTT.

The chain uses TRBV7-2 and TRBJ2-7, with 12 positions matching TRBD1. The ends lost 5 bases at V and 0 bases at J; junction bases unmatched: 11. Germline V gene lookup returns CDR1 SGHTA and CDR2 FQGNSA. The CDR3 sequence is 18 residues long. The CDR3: CASSDPGQGALSSYEQYF. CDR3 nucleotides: TGTGCCAGCAGCGACCCGGGACAGGGGGCCCTTAGCTCCTACGAGCAGTACTTC.

The CDR3 region is CASSYSFFTDTQYF. The CDR3 bases are TGTGCCAGCAGTTACTCTTTCTTCACAGATACGCAGTATTTT. The rearrangement links TRBV6-2 or TRBV6-3 to TRBJ2-3; no clear D. CDR3 length: 14 residues. Trimming cost V 0 bases and J 2 bases, with 6 bases left between them. Germline V gives CDR1 MNHEY, CDR2 SVGEGT.

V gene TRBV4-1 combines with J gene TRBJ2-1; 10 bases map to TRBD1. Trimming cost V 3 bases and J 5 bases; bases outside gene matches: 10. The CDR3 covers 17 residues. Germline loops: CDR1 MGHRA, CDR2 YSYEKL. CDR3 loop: CASSHLWGTGAHNEQFF. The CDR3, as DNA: TGCGCCAGCAGCCACCTTTGGGGGACAGGGGCTCACAATGAGCAGTTCTTC.

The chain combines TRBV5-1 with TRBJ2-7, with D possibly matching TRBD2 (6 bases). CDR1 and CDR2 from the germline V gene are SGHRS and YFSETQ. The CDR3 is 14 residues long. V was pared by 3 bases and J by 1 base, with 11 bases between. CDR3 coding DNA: TGCGCCAGCAGCTACCTGGAGGGTTCCTACGAGCAGTACTTC. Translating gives CASSYLEGSYEQYF.

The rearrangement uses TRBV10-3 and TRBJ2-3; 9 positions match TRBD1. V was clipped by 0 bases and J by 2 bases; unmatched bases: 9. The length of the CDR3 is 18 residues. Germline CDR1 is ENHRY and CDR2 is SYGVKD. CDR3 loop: CAISESIMDRGHTDTQYF. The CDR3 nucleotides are TGTGCCATCAGTGAGTCTATCATGGACAGGGGACACACAGATACGCAGTATTTT.

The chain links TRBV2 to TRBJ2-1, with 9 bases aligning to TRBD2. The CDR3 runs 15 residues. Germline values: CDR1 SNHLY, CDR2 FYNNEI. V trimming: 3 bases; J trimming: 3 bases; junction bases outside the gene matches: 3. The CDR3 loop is CASSEEAGGYNEQFF. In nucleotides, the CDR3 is TGTGCCAGCAGTGAGGAAGCGGGGGGCTACAATGAGCAGTTCTTC.

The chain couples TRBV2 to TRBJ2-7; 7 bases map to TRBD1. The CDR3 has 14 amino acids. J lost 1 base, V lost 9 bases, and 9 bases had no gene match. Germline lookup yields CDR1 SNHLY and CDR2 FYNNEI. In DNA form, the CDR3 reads TGTGCCAGAGAAGACAGGGCCTCTTCCTACGAGCAGTACTTC. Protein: CAREDRASSYEQYF. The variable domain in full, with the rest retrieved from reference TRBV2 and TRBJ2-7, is EPEVTQTPSHQVTQMGQEVILRCVPISNHLYFYWYRQILGQKVEFLVSFYNNEISEKSEIFDDQFSVERPDGSNFTLKIRSTKLEDSAMYFCAREDRASSYEQYFGPGTRLTVT.